This T cell receptor beta chain was identified during a study of cytomegalovirus exposure and HLA in healthy donors (dated by TCRdb to the late 2010s). Background on the whole study: A later analysis indicated that the 130 or so validation repertoires were generated on the platform also employed for the roughly 720 repertoires of the first cohort. The study was designed to test whether signatures of past pathogen exposure could be identified by cataloging public T cell receptors. In addition to the first cohort of roughly 670 subjects, a separate validation cohort of 120 different subjects was used. To predict cytomegalovirus infection status, the study brought together high-throughput TCR immunosequencing, statistical association of individual TCRs with disease status, and machine learning. The investigation overall reported the following: A later analysis lacked HLA typing for the validation cohort, so it scored co-occurrence in that cohort across all 120 or so repertoires. The study gave a list of some 150 TCR beta chains associated with cytomegalovirus. According to the authors, the approach could potentially be generalized to other disease states and immunological phenotypes. Cytomegalovirus status was reported to be diagnosed by the classifier with high specificity and sensitivity in both the original and validation cohorts. Three of the identified cytomegalovirus-associated TCR beta chains were confirmed in vitro to be specific for cytomegalovirus antigens. Of the cluster scores, roughly 95% were above 0 in a later analysis, which found that TCRs clustered in the first cohort also tended to co-occur in the roughly 130 validation repertoires. Most TCR sequences were observed very rarely across donors, whereas some public TCRs were present in many individuals.

CDR1 and CDR2, looked up from the germline V gene, are SGHTA and FQGNSA. Inclusive of the bounding cysteine and phenylalanine, the CDR3 is 11 residues long. Only the CDR3 portion is preserved as DNA: 33 bases, with reading frame beginning at the first base. The trim is 2 bases for V and 5 bases for J, with a gap of 4 bases between the germline ends. Donors formed part of the validation cohort, which comprised about 130 subjects and was distinct from the first cohort of roughly 600 subjects. Concerning this clone: There is no known antigen for this receptor. No base qualities exist here, and no much larger clone lies one base off it.

The library was obtained by the immunoSEQ multiplex PCR assay. The original methods were these. To diagnose cytomegalovirus status from the catalog of TCR beta chain sequences, a statistical classification framework was built. The source is immuneACCESS, and TCRdb retained only in-frame sequences with V and J called. Part of the clones is not carried over; for the studies checked, unresolved V genes explain less than half of this, and the remainder is unexplained. Clone size and the V and J calls come from that table; the DNA yielded D and trimming. The sample includes tens of thousands of clones, with around 95% observed a single time. The ten largest clonotypes hold 0.69% of the sample.

The specimen was PBMCs. The rearrangement combines TRBV7-2 with TRBJ2-7; no D gene can be assigned with confidence. The TCR comes from a woman aged 18 to 35 in good health and CMV-seronegative. The nucleotides are TGTGCCAGCAGCTTAACTAACGAGCAGTACTTC. It specifies CASSLTNEQYF.